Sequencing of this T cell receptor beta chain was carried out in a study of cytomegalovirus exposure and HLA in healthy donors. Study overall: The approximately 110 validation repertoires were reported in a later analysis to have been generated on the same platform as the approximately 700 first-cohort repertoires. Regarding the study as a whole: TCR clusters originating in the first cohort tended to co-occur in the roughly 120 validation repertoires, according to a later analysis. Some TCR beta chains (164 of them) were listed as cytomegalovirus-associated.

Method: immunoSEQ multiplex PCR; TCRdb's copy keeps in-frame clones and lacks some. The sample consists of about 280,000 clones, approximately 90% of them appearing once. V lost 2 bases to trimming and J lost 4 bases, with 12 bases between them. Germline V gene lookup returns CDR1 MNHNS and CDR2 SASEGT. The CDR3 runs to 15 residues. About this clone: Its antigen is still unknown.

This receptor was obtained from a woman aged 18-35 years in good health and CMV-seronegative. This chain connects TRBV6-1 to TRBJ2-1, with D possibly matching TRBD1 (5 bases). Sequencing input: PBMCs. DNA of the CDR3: TGTGCCAGCAGTGAATTTGGACAAATTTACAATGAGCAGTTCTTC. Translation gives CASSEFGQIYNEQFF.